One TCR beta chain is described in this entry. This entry belongs to a study of blood T cell repertoires in COVID-19. Study overall: COVID-19 samples collected from the United States, Italy and Spain covered acute and convalescent phases.

Repertoires were generated with immunoSEQ multiplex PCR, while TCRdb's copy carries only in-frame clones and drops some. The sample lists some 120,000 clones, roughly nine tenths occurring once. This clonotype originated in a man aged 60 to 75 with COVID-19, enrolled during active disease. Input material: peripheral blood.

CDR3 loop: CASTLVREDYTQYF. In DNA form, the CDR3 reads TGTGCCAGCACCCTCGTGAGGGAGGATTATACGCAGTATTTT. This chain uses TRBV7-2 with TRBJ2-3; D is possibly TRBD2 (6 bases). Trimming removed 7 bases at V and 7 bases at J, with 18 bases between. The CDR3 sequence is 14 residues long. Germline assignment: CDR1 SGHTA and CDR2 FQGNSA.